This T cell receptor beta chain was profiled in a study of control samples from healthy donors and cancer patients (dated by TCRdb to the early 2020s). The library was prepared using the immunoSEQ multiplex PCR assay. TCRdb took over this immuneACCESS table, retaining in-frame rearrangements with V and J assigned. Such tables are incomplete; in checked studies, under half of the missing clones stem from an unresolved V gene, and the remainder is unexplained. The sample table lists 170,000 or so clones, 85% to 95% of them with a count of one. Almost 1.5% of the sample goes to the ten largest clones. Concerning this clone itself: No cognate antigen has been identified for it. No per-base quality is available; no much larger clone lies one base away.

V loses 2 bases at its end and J loses 4 bases; junction bases beyond the gene matches: 5. Its CDR3 holds 14 amino acids, cysteine through phenylalanine. The retained sequence is limited to the CDR3, 42 bases, with the frame set at the first base. For CDR1 and CDR2, the germline V gene lists SQVTM and ANQGSEA. Recombination linked TRBV29-1 to TRBJ2-3, with 8 bases in between that match TRBD2. The receptor comes from a man younger than 30 in good health. The specimen sequenced was blood. CDR3 loop: CSVETGGLADTQYF. Read as DNA, the sequence is TGCAGCGTTGAAACGGGGGGGCTCGCAGATACGCAGTATTTT.